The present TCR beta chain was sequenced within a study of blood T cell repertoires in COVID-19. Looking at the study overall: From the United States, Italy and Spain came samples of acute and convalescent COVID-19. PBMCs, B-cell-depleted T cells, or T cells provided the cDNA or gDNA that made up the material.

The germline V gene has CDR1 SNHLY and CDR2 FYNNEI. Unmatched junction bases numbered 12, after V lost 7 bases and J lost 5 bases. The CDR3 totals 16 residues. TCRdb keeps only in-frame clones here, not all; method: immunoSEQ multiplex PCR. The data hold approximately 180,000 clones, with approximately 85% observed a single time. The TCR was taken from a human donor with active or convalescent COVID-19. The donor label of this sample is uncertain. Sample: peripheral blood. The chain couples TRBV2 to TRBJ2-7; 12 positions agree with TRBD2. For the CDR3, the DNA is TGTGCCAGCAAATCGCGGCTAGCGGGAGGGTACAACGAGCAGTACTTC. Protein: CASKSRLAGGYNEQYF.